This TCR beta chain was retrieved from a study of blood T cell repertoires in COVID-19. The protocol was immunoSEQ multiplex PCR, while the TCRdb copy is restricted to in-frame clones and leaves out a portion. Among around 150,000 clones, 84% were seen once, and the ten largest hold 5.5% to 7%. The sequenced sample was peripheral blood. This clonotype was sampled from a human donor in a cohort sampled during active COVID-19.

The CDR3 DNA reads as TGTGCCAGCATCGGGGTAGTGACCAAAAACATTCAGTACTTC. This codes for CASIGVVTKNIQYF. The chain carries TRBV25-1 and TRBJ2-4; TRBD2 is a possible D gene (5 bases). Looked up from germline, CDR1 is MGHDK and CDR2 is SYGVNS. V lost 7 bases and J 2 bases, leaving 12 bases between the germline ends. The CDR3 runs to 14 residues.